The 14 T cell receptor beta chains given below trace back to one sample, sequenced in a study of blood T cell repertoires in COVID-19. Measured with immunoSEQ multiplex PCR; TCRdb has only the in-frame clones, and not every one. The table shows 250,000 to 300,000 clones, with approximately 87% occurring only once. The sequencing input was peripheral blood. The receptors were sampled from a woman aged 30 to 39 with COVID-19, enrolled during active disease.

This clone was found a few times. The chain is built from TRBV5-6 and TRBJ1-5, with TRBD1 identical over 9 bases. This CDR3 has 18 residues. From germline, CDR1 is SGHDT and CDR2 YYEEEE. V lost 4 bases to trimming and J lost 3 bases; unmatched junction nucleotides: 14. CDR3 sequence: CASSPEPRGQGYNQPQHF. The CDR3 coding sequence is TGTGCCAGCAGCCCCGAACCTAGGGGACAGGGATACAATCAGCCCCAGCATTTT.

CDR3 in amino acids: CASRGGVLNTEAFF. The CDR3 DNA reads as TGTGCCAGCAGGGGGGGGGTATTGAACACTGAAGCTTTCTTT. The J gene is TRBJ1-1, the V gene TRBV2; a possible D gene is TRBD1 (5 bases). Germline V lookup: CDR1 SNHLY, CDR2 FYNNEI. V was clipped by 6 bases and J by 0 bases, with 11 bases between them. The CDR3 loop spans 14 amino acids. Variable domain in full (rest from reference TRBV2 and TRBJ1-1): EPEVTQTPSHQVTQMGQEVILRCVPISNHLYFYWYRQILGQKVEFLVSFYNNEISEKSEIFDDQFSVERPDGSNFTLKIRSTKLEDSAMYFCASRGGVLNTEAFFGQGTRLTVV.

V is TRBV5-1 and J is TRBJ2-3; TRBD2 is a possible D gene (5 bases). The CDR3 is 17 residues long. The V end was cut by 0 bases, the J end by 2 bases, with 16 bases between. Germline V CDR1 and CDR2: SGHRS, YFSETQ. This CDR3 is CASSLAWEYLHTDTQYF. DNA of the CDR3: TGCGCCAGCAGCTTGGCCTGGGAGTACCTTCACACAGATACGCAGTATTTT.

The chain couples TRBV12-5 to TRBJ2-3; D is perhaps TRBD2 (5 bases). There are 17 residues in the CDR3. Germline CDR1 is LGHNT and CDR2 is FRNRAP. The V gene lost 1 base and the J gene lost 9 bases, with 23 bases spanning the gap. CDR3 loop: CASGLARLGSSRGTQYF. The DNA for the CDR3 is TGTGCTAGTGGTTTGGCCCGACTGGGGAGTTCACGAGGCACGCAGTATTTT.

This rearrangement joins TRBV18 to TRBJ2-7; D is perhaps TRBD2 (5 bases). V lost 0 bases to trimming and J lost 5 bases, with 14 bases between them. From germline, CDR1 is KGHSH and CDR2 LQKENI. This CDR3 spans 15 amino acids. The CDR3 DNA follows: TGTGCCAGCTCACCACCGGTGCGGGTAGCCGACGAGCAGTACTTC. Protein product: CASSPPVRVADEQYF.

The rearrangement uses TRBV20-1 and TRBJ2-1; 10 bases fit TRBD2. The CDR3 loop spans 13 amino acids. Germline lookup yields CDR1 DFQATT and CDR2 SNEGSKA (reference sequence). V was clipped by 3 bases and J by 9 bases; unmatched bases: 5. CDR3 sequence reads: CSASERGGGEQFF. The CDR3 nucleotides are TGCAGTGCTAGTGAGCGGGGGGGCGGTGAGCAGTTCTTC.

This chain joins TRBV4-1 and TRBJ1-1; no clear D. Germline loops: CDR1 MGHRA, CDR2 YSYEKL. V was pared by 4 bases and J by 0 bases, with 12 bases between. This CDR3 is 15 amino acids long. As DNA, the CDR3 is TGCGCCAGCAGCCGGCCGAGAGGCCTGAACACTGAAGCTTTCTTT. It translates to CASSRPRGLNTEAFF.

This clone was detected a few times. The V call is TRBV24-1, the J call TRBJ1-1; possibly TRBD1 for D (6 bases). Trimming pared 0 bases from V and 2 bases from J, leaving 9 bases between. The germline V gene encodes CDR1 KGHDR and CDR2 SFDVKD. This CDR3 is 15 amino acids long. This chain's CDR3 is CATSDLQGQNTEAFF. The DNA of the CDR3 is TGTGCCACCAGTGATTTGCAGGGGCAAAACACTGAAGCTTTCTTT.

The J gene is TRBJ2-7, the V gene TRBV27; 9 bases are shared with TRBD1. The CDR3 is 15 residues long. J gave up 3 bases and V 5 bases, and 8 bases lay outside the gene matches. The germline CDR1 and CDR2 sequences are MNHEY and SMNVEV (reference sequence). CDR3 DNA: TGTGCCAGCAGTGCCTCTCCGGGACAGGGCTACGAGCAGTACTTC. This gives the protein CASSASPGQGYEQYF.

The chain links TRBV9 to TRBJ2-7, with D hard to call. Germline CDR1 SGDLS, CDR2 YYNGEE. The V end was cut by 0 bases, the J end by 6 bases, with 7 bases between. The length of the CDR3 is 12 residues. CDR3 sequence: CASSVENGEQYF. CDR3 coding DNA: TGTGCCAGCAGCGTAGAAAACGGCGAGCAGTACTTC.

A few counts support this clone. The sample has other DNA sequences that encode this CDR3 too. The chain uses TRBV5-1 and TRBJ1-1; D not resolved. The CDR3 extends over 13 amino acids. Between the trimmed V and J ends, which lost 0 bases and 1 base, there was a span of 4 bases. Germline CDR1 and CDR2: SGHRS and YFSETQ. The CDR3, as DNA: TGCGCCAGCAGCTTGGGAGGGAACACTGAAGCTTTCTTT. Its protein is CASSLGGNTEAFF.

The V gene is TRBV6-5, the J gene TRBJ1-1; possible D gene TRBD1, 6 bases. The V end was cut by 0 bases, the J end by 4 bases, with 15 bases between. The CDR3 spans 16 residues. CDR1 and CDR2 (germline): MNHEY, SVGAGI. This CDR3 is CASSYSTWGLSTEAFF. CDR3 nucleotides: TGTGCCAGCAGTTACTCGACCTGGGGGCTAAGCACTGAAGCTTTCTTT.

The chain combines TRBV18 with TRBJ1-5, with 7 bases lining up with TRBD1. This CDR3 spans 15 amino acids. J was trimmed by 5 bases and V by 4 bases; bases with no gene match: 8. Germline CDR1 and CDR2: KGHSH and LQKENI. The DNA of the CDR3 is TGTGCCAGCTCACAGACAGGGATTTTGCATCAGCCCCAGCATTTT. Translation gives CASSQTGILHQPQHF.

Only a few counts were recorded for this clone. This chain links TRBV11-2 with TRBJ2-1; 16 bases match TRBD2. The junction had 8 bases not matched to a gene; V was cut back by 5 bases and J by 10 bases. The CDR3 covers 16 residues. Germline assignment: CDR1 SGHAT and CDR2 FQNNGV. CDR3 nucleotide sequence: TGTGCCAGCAGCCCGGGGACTAGCGGGGGGGCCAGGGAGCAGTTCTTC. Encoded protein: CASSPGTSGGAREQFF.